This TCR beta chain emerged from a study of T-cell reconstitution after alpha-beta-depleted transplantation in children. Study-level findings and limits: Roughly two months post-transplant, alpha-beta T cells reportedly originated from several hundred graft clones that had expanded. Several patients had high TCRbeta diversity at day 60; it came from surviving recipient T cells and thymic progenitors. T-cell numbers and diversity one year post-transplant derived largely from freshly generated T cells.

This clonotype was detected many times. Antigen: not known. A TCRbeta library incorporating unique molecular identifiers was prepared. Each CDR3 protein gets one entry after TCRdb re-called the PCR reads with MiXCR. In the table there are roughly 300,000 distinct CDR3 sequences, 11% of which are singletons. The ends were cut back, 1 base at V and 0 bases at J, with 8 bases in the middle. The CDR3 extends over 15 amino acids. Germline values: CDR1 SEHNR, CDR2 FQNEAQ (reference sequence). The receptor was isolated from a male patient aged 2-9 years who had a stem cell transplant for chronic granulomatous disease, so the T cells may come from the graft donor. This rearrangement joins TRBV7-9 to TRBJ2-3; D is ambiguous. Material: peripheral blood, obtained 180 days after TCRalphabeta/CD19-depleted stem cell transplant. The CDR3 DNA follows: TGTGCCAGCAGCTTAGGAGAGACAAGCACAGATACGCAGTATTTT. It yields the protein CASSLGETSTDTQYF.